These 21 T cell receptor beta chains were all obtained from the same sample, sequenced in a study of blood T cell repertoires in COVID-19. Here immunoSEQ multiplex PCR was the method, and the copy in TCRdb shows in-frame clones only, minus some. The sample shows some 100,000 clones, about 82% of them seen only once. The source material was peripheral blood. These receptors were taken from a human donor in a cohort sampled during active COVID-19.

This clone appeared a single time. V is TRBV19 and J is TRBJ2-3, with 10 bases lining up with TRBD2. V lost 3 bases to trimming and J lost 2 bases; unmatched junction nucleotides: 8. Looked up from germline, CDR1 is LNHDA and CDR2 is SQIVND (reference sequence). The CDR3 contains 17 residues. The CDR3 coding sequence is TGTGCCAGTAGTATTGGGGGACTAGCGAGAGACACAGATACGCAGTATTTT. Residues: CASSIGGLARDTDTQYF. The whole variable domain, remainder taken from reference TRBV19 and TRBJ2-3, is DGGITQSPKYLFRKEGQNVTLSCEQNLNHDAMYWYRQDPGQGLRLIYYSQIVNDFQKGDIAEGYSVSREKKESFPLTVTSAQKNPTAFYLCASSIGGLARDTDTQYFGPGTRLTVL.

The chain couples TRBV6-1 to TRBJ2-5; a weak D match, TRBD1 (5 bases). Germline V lookup: CDR1 MNHNS, CDR2 SASEGT. The CDR3 has 14 amino acids. The ends were cut back, 3 bases at V and 5 bases at J, with 13 bases in the middle. The CDR3 here is CASSDGGAGETQYF. The CDR3 DNA is TGTGCCAGCAGTGATGGTGGGGCCGGTGAGACCCAGTACTTC.

The chain employs TRBV4-1 and TRBJ1-5; D may be TRBD1 (5 bases). Trimming removed 1 base from V and 4 bases from J, with 11 bases in between. The CDR3 covers 15 residues. The germline V gene has CDR1 MGHRA and CDR2 YSYEKL. CDR3 region: CASSQVGRKNQPQHF. The CDR3 nucleotides read TGCGCCAGCAGCCAAGTGGGGCGCAAGAATCAGCCCCAGCATTTT.

The chain recombines TRBV6-2 or TRBV6-3 with TRBJ1-2, with 10 positions matching TRBD1. Germline CDR1 reads MNHEY; CDR2 reads SVGEGT. The V and J ends lost 5 bases and 11 bases, in that order; junction bases with no gene match: 11. This CDR3 contains 14 residues. The CDR3 region is CASSPPGQGKSYTF. As DNA, the CDR3 is TGTGCCAGCAGTCCACCGGGACAGGGGAAGAGTTACACCTTC.

The table lists this clone with a count of one. The chain employs TRBV6-5 and TRBJ1-4; 8 nucleotides agree with TRBD1. This CDR3 is 15 amino acids long. The germline gives CDR1 MNHEY, CDR2 SVGAGI. After removal of 6 bases from V and 5 bases from J, the junction contained 8 bases not matched to a gene. The CDR3 spells CASSLLQGENEKLFF. CDR3 DNA: TGTGCCAGCAGCCTTCTACAGGGGGAAAATGAAAAACTGTTTTTT.

This clone was seen once. The gene calls are TRBV5-8 and TRBJ2-1; 7 bases align to TRBD1. Germline V gene sequence: CDR1 SGHTS, CDR2 YDEGEE. Germline trimming cut 0 bases from V and 7 bases from J; bases unmatched to any gene: 4. This CDR3 has 14 residues. CDR3 protein: CASSLGGGRNEQFF. The CDR3 DNA sequence: TGTGCCAGCAGCTTGGGAGGGGGCAGGAATGAGCAGTTCTTC.

This rearrangement joins TRBV5-3 to TRBJ2-1; the match to TRBD2 covers 9 bases. TRBV5-3 is known as an ORF, though its function is uncertain. The junction had 6 bases not matched to a gene; V was cut back by 5 bases and J by 0 bases. This CDR3 has 16 amino acids. For the CDR3, the DNA is TGTGCCAGAAGACCACGGACTAGCGTCTCCTACAATGAGCAGTTCTTC. Its protein product is CARRPRTSVSYNEQFF.

The chain employs TRBV5-1 and TRBJ2-7; the match to TRBD2 covers 12 bases. J gave up 0 bases and V 7 bases, and 8 bases lay outside the gene matches. CDR1 SGHRS and CDR2 YFSETQ come from the germline V gene. There are 16 residues in the CDR3. DNA of the CDR3: TGCGCCAGCGCCGAGACTAGCGGGAGTGCCTCCTACGAGCAGTACTTC. This sequence encodes CASAETSGSASYEQYF.

This chain joins TRBV7-8 and TRBJ2-2; 10 bases agree with TRBD1. Losses at the gene ends were 5 bases for V and 2 bases for J; bases not matched to a gene: 2. The germline CDR1 and CDR2 sequences are SGHVS and FQNEAQ. This CDR3 has 15 residues. This chain's CDR3 is CASSPTGGNTGELFF. DNA for the CDR3: TGTGCCAGCAGCCCGACAGGGGGCAACACCGGGGAGCTGTTTTTT.

The chain recombines TRBV4-1 with TRBJ2-2; D is perhaps TRBD1 (6 bases). CDR3 length: 16 residues. V was cut by 0 bases and J by 1 base, with 9 bases left in between. The germline V gene encodes CDR1 MGHRA and CDR2 YSYEKL. The CDR3 spells CASSQEGRGNTGELFF. The DNA of the CDR3 is TGCGCCAGCAGCCAAGAGGGCAGGGGGAACACCGGGGAGCTGTTTTTT.

The genes are TRBV18 and TRBJ1-6, with D maybe TRBD1 (5 bases). Germline CDR1 is KGHSH and CDR2 is LQKENI. V was cut by 3 bases and J by 5 bases, with 11 bases left in between. The CDR3 runs 15 residues. CDR3 sequence (DNA): TGTGCCAGCTCACCCACAGGTCTTAATAATTCACCCCTCCACTTT. Protein: CASSPTGLNNSPLHF.

This sequence joins TRBV11-3 and TRBJ2-1, with D maybe TRBD2 (6 bases). Deletions cut 5 bases from V and 3 bases from J, with 14 bases between. The CDR3 runs 15 residues. CDR1 and CDR2 (germline): SGHNT, YENEEA. DNA of the CDR3: TGTGCCAGCAGCCTAGGGACTCCTAGCTACAATGAGCAGTTCTTC. This translates into CASSLGTPSYNEQFF.

Remarks on this clone: Other DNA variants within this sample encode the same CDR3. V usage is TRBV5-1 and J usage is TRBJ2-2; no reliable D call. CDR1 is SGHRS and CDR2 is YFSETQ in the germline V gene. The V gene lost 3 bases and the J gene lost 0 bases, with 6 bases spanning the gap. The CDR3 consists of 14 residues. CDR3 DNA: TGCGCCAGCAGCTATACACCGAACACCGGGGAGCTGTTTTTT. Encoded protein: CASSYTPNTGELFF.

Concerning this clone: One end of the junction fails to match germline, which may point to a read error. The chain combines TRBV19 with TRBJ2-1; weak D call: TRBD1 (6 bases). The CDR3 length is 13 residues. CDR1 LNHDA and CDR2 SQIVND come from the germline V gene (reference sequence). This CDR3 reads CASSFNIGQPQIF. As DNA, the CDR3 is TGTGCCAGTAGTTTTAACATCGGACAGCCACAGATCTTC.

The chain recombines TRBV6-5 with TRBJ1-1; 8 bases match TRBD1. In germline, CDR1 is MNHEY, CDR2 SVGAGI. The CDR3 loop spans 14 amino acids. J gave up 6 bases and V 7 bases, and 10 bases lay outside the gene matches. Here the CDR3 DNA reads TGTGCCAGCACCTTGACAGGGGAACGACCTGAAGCTTTCTTT. Translation: CASTLTGERPEAFF.

Of note for this clone: One end of the junction fails to match germline, which may point to a read error. This sequence joins TRBV6-2 or TRBV6-3 and TRBJ1-1; D uncertain. This CDR3 has 13 residues. Germline assignment: CDR1 MNHEY and CDR2 SVGEGT. The CDR3 is CASSLEVVRPSTF. CDR3 in DNA: TGTGCCAGCAGTCTAGAGGTTGTCCGGCCCTCGACCTTT.

V and J are TRBV18 and TRBJ2-1, with TRBD2 as a possible D gene (5 bases). V gave up 3 bases and J gave up 9 bases, with 6 bases separating them. The CDR3 totals 11 residues. The germline V gene has CDR1 KGHSH and CDR2 LQKENI. CDR3 sequence: CASSPEVEQFF. CDR3 nucleotides: TGTGCCAGCTCACCGGAGGTTGAGCAGTTCTTC.

The chain recombines TRBV6-5 with TRBJ1-1; D may be TRBD1 (5 bases). V was pared by 0 bases and J by 3 bases, with 8 bases between. This CDR3 has 14 residues. CDR1 and CDR2 (germline): MNHEY, SVGAGI. CDR3 residues: CASSYSAGYTEAFF. The CDR3 coding sequence is TGTGCCAGCAGTTACTCTGCAGGGTACACTGAAGCTTTCTTT.

This clone was counted once. The chain uses TRBV19 and TRBJ2-6; weak D call: TRBD2 (6 bases). The CDR3 contains 17 residues. V lost 4 bases and J 1 base, leaving 14 bases between the germline ends. Germline V gene data show CDR1 as LNHDA and CDR2 as SQIVND (reference sequence). The CDR3 DNA follows: TGTGCCAGTAGTAGGAGGGACGGGTATTCTGGGGCCAACGTCCTGACTTTC. This encodes CASSRRDGYSGANVLTF.

The gene calls are TRBV19 and TRBJ1-1; tentatively, D is TRBD1 (6 bases). V was trimmed by 2 bases and J by 10 bases, leaving 17 bases between them. The CDR3 has 14 amino acids. Germline lookup yields CDR1 LNHDA and CDR2 SQIVND (reference sequence). CDR3 in DNA: TGTGCCAGTAGTATAAAGGGGGGGGATCTGAGAGCTTTCTTT. Its protein product is CASSIKGGDLRAFF.

There are a few counts of this clone. V usage is TRBV7-6 and J usage is TRBJ1-5, with a weak D call TRBD1 (5 bases). The length of the CDR3 is 15 residues. Trimming shortened V by 5 bases and J by 3 bases, and 14 bases separated the two germline ends. Germline CDR1 SGHVS, CDR2 FNYEAQ. The CDR3 nucleotides are TGTGCCAGCAGCCAGTTGCCAGGGCTCAATCAGCCCCAGCATTTT. Its translation is CASSQLPGLNQPQHF.